At least ten counts were recorded for the clone carrying this T cell receptor beta chain. The data were taken from a study of T-cell memory formation after mild COVID-19. Via MiXCR, TCRdb re-called the 5' RACE reads, giving one row per CDR3 protein. The table shows a few hundred thousand distinct CDR3 sequences, with 8% to 10% occurring only once. J was trimmed by 6 bases and V by 5 bases; bases with no gene match: 9. The CDR3 loop spans 15 amino acids. CDR1 is LGHNA, CDR2 YSLEER, per germline. The chain has TRBV4-3 and TRBJ2-2, with 7 positions matching TRBD2. The sample consisted of PBMCs or a T cell subset sorted from them (not recorded which). This TCR came from a man in his late teens or twenties who had mild COVID-19 (a few samples of this study predate the infection). Cell type and time point are not known. CDR3 in amino acids: CASSYGLVEAGELFF. CDR3 DNA sequence: TGCGCCAGCAGCTACGGACTAGTCGAGGCCGGGGAGCTGTTTTTT.